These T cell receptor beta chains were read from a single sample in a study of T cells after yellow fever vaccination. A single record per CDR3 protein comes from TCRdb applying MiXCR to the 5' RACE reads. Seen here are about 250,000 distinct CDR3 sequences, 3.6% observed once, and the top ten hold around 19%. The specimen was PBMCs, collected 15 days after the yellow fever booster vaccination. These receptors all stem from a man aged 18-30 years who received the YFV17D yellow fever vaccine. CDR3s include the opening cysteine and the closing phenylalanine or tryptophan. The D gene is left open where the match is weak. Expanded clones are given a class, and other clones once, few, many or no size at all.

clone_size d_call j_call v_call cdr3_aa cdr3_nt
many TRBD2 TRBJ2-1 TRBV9 CASSVGGGTYNEQFF TGTGCCAGCAGCGTGGGCGGGGGAACCTACAATGAGCAGTTCTTC
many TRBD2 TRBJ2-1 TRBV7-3 CASGLAGEDNEQFF TGTGCCAGCGGTCTAGCGGGGGAGGACAATGAGCAGTTCTTC
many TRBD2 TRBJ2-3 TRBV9 CASNSPGGSGGPDTQYF TGTGCCAGCAACTCCCCAGGGGGTAGCGGGGGGCCAGATACGCAGTATTTT
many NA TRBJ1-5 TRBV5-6 CASSWEVYSNQPQHF TGTGCCAGCAGTTGGGAAGTCTATAGCAATCAGCCCCAGCATTTT
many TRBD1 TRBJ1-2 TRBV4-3 CASSLGAGGELANYGYTF TGCGCCAGCAGCCTAGGAGCAGGGGGCGAGTTAGCCAACTATGGCTACACCTTC
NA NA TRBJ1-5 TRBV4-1 CASSQELRTLRRSNQPQHF TGCGCCAGCAGCCAAGAGTTGAGGACCCTAAGGCGAAGCAATCAGCCCCAGCATTTT
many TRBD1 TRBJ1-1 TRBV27 CASSGQGIGAFF TGTGCCAGCAGTGGACAGGGGATAGGGGCTTTCTTT
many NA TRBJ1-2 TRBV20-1 CSAWDPPEGYTF TGCAGTGCTTGGGACCCGCCGGAGGGCTACACCTTC
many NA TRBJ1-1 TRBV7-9 CASSLVAGERTEAFF TGTGCCAGCAGCTTAGTGGCAGGGGAAAGGACTGAAGCTTTCTTT
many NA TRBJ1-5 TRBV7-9 CASSLRENQPQHF TGTGCCAGCAGCTTACGGGAGAATCAGCCCCAGCATTTT
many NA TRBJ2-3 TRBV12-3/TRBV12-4 CASSRGMSTDTQYF TGTGCCAGTAGTCGGGGGATGAGCACAGATACGCAGTATTTT
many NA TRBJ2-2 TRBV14 CASSQEGITGELFF TGTGCCAGCAGCCAAGAAGGGATCACCGGGGAGCTGTTTTTT
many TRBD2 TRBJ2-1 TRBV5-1 CASSFGLAGGRASYNEQFF TGCGCCAGCAGCTTCGGACTAGCGGGGGGCCGAGCCTCCTACAATGAGCAGTTCTTC
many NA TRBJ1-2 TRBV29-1 CSDLRDGSYGYTF TGCAGCGACCTACGGGACGGATCCTATGGCTACACCTTC
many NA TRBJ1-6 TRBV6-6 CASSYTGVEGSPLHF TGTGCCAGCAGTTACACGGGGGTCGAGGGTTCACCCCTCCACTTT
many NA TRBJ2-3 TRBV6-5 CASSYDGSTDTQYF TGTGCCAGCAGTTATGACGGAAGCACAGATACGCAGTATTTT
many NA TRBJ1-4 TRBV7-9 CASSLAGRLFF TGTGCCAGCAGCTTAGCAGGGAGGTTGTTTTTT
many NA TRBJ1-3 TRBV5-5 CASSFTDPTTGNTIYF TGTGCCAGCAGCTTCACCGACCCGACAACTGGAAACACCATATATTTT
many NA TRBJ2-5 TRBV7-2 CASSMYQETQYF TGTGCCAGCAGCATGTACCAAGAGACCCAGTACTTC
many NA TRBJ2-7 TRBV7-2 CASSLVGGGRSYEQYF TGTGCCAGCAGCTTAGTGGGCGGGGGCCGCTCCTACGAGCAGTACTTC
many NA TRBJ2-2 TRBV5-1 CASSLDSPNTGELFF TGCGCCAGCAGCTTGGACAGCCCGAACACCGGGGAGCTGTTTTTT
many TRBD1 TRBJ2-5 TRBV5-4 CASSLAQGASRETQYF TGTGCCAGCAGCTTGGCCCAGGGGGCGTCAAGGGAGACCCAGTACTTC
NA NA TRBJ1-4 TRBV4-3 CASSQDPVSSRGFEKLFF TGCGCCAGCAGCCAAGATCCGGTCTCCTCGCGGGGTTTTGAAAAACTGTTTTTT
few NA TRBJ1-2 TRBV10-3 CATKTGTNYGYTF TGTGCCACGAAGACCGGAACTAACTATGGCTACACCTTC
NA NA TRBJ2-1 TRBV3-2 CASSQDSRGQGDDDEQFF TGTGCCAGCAGCCAAGATTCTCGAGGACAGGGAGATGACGATGAGCAGTTCTTC
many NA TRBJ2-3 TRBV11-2 CASSQAGDTQYF TGTGCCAGCAGCCAGGCAGGGGATACGCAGTATTTT
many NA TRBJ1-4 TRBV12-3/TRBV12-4 CASSSRGRLNEKLFF TGTGCCAGCAGTTCTAGGGGGAGACTTAATGAAAAACTGTTTTTT
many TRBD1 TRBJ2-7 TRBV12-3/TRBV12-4 CASSSGQGYEQYF TGTGCCAGCAGCTCGGGACAGGGTTACGAGCAGTACTTC
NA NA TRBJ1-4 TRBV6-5 CASSYIGNEKLFF TGTGCCAGCAGTTATATTGGTAATGAAAAACTGTTTTTT
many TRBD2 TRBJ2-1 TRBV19 CASSITGGTSNEQFF TGTGCCAGTAGTATAACGGGGGGGACTTCCAATGAGCAGTTCTTC
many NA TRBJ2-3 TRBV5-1 CASSQSWGPPDTQYF TGCGCCAGCAGCCAGTCCTGGGGCCCCCCCGATACGCAGTATTTT
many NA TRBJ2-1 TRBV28 CASRSGGGGYNEQFF TGTGCCAGCAGGTCTGGAGGGGGGGGCTACAATGAGCAGTTCTTC
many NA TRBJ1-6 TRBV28 CASSLGQILTNYNSPLHF TGTGCCAGCAGTTTAGGCCAGATCCTTACTAATTATAATTCACCCCTCCACTTT
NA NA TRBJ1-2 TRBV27 CASSLAPRGPNWLKNYGYTF TGTGCCAGCAGTTTAGCCCCCCGGGGACCGAATTGGCTCAAGAACTATGGCTACACCTTC
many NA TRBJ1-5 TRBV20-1 CSARTVNSNQPQHF TGCAGTGCTAGGACAGTTAATAGCAATCAGCCCCAGCATTTT
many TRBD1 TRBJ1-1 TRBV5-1 CASSYTGDTEAFF TGCGCCAGCAGCTACACAGGGGACACTGAAGCTTTCTTT
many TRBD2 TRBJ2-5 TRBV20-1 CSAIFRAGGGETQYF TGCAGTGCTATCTTCAGAGCGGGGGGTGGAGAGACCCAGTACTTC
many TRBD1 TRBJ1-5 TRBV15 CATSRATGTNQPQHF TGTGCCACCAGCAGGGCGACAGGGACCAATCAGCCCCAGCATTTT
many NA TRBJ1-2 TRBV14 CASSPGISYGYTF TGTGCCAGCAGCCCGGGGATTTCCTATGGCTACACCTTC
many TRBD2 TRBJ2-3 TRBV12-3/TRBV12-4 CASSLTLAGGPDTQYF TGTGCCAGCAGTTTAACCCTAGCGGGGGGTCCGGATACGCAGTATTTT